The 4 T cell receptor beta chains listed next were all sequenced from one sample in a study of blood T cell repertoires in COVID-19. Repertoires were generated with immunoSEQ multiplex PCR, while TCRdb's copy carries only in-frame clones and drops some. The sample lists around 150,000 clones; about 89% were seen once. The specimen was peripheral blood. The receptor set was obtained from a man aged 50-59 years with active COVID-19.

The chain is built from TRBV19 and TRBJ1-1, with D uncertain. V lost 3 bases and J 4 bases, leaving 9 bases between the germline ends. CDR1 is LNHDA and CDR2 is SQIVND in the germline V gene (reference sequence). CDR3 length: 13 amino acids. The CDR3 DNA reads TGTGCCAGTAGTATGGCGGGGTTCACTGAAGCTTTCTTT. Translated, it gives CASSMAGFTEAFF.

The chain employs TRBV18 and TRBJ1-2; D ambiguous. The germline gives CDR1 KGHSH, CDR2 LQKENI. This CDR3 is 12 amino acids long. V was cut by 4 bases and J by 2 bases, with 5 bases left in between. CDR3 sequence reads: CASSRPNYGYTF. The CDR3, as DNA: TGTGCCAGCTCACGGCCGAACTATGGCTACACCTTC.

V gene TRBV21-1 combines with J gene TRBJ2-7; TRBD1 is the table's D call, not checked against the DNA. TRBV21-1 is annotated as a pseudogene. The CDR3 has 16 amino acids. The CDR3 nucleotides read TGTGCCAGCAGCAACCCTCGACAGGGGGCCCTCTACGAGCAGTACTTC. It codes for CASSNPRQGALYEQYF.

The chain is built from TRBV24-1 and TRBJ1-5; TRBD1 might be the D (6 bases). This CDR3 has 13 residues. Germline V gives CDR1 KGHDR, CDR2 SFDVKD. The germline V and J ends were trimmed by 10 bases and 3 bases, with 12 bases remaining between them. The DNA for the CDR3 is TGTGCCACTCAGGACAGCCCCAATCAGCCCCAGCATTTT. Its translation is CATQDSPNQPQHF.